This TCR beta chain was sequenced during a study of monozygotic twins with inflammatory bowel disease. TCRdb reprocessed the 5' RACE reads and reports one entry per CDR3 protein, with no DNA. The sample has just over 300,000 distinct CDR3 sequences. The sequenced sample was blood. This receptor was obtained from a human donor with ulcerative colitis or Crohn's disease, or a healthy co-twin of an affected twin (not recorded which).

The CDR3 region is CASSYSFGTRAQETQYF. The chain recombines TRBV7-8 with TRBJ2-5; there is no DNA to check the TCRdb D call of TRBD2. CDR3 length: 17 amino acids. Germline-derived CDR1 and CDR2 are SGHVS and FQNEAQ. The complete variable domain, with remaining parts taken from reference TRBV7-8 and TRBJ2-5, reads GAGVSQSPRYKVAKRGQDVALRCDPISGHVSLFWYQQALGQGPEFLTYFQNEAQLDKSGLPSDRFFAERPEGSVSTLKIQRTQQEDSAVYLCASSYSFGTRAQETQYFGPGTRLLVL.